The clone carrying this T cell receptor beta chain was detected a few times. The antigen is not known. Germline trimming cut 6 bases from V and 1 base from J; bases unmatched to any gene: 4. CDR3 length equals 13 residues. Germline V lookup: CDR1 DFQATT, CDR2 SNEGSKA (reference sequence). The sample comes from a study of identical twins. Findings and limits, study-wide: Insertion counts were lower in abundant cord blood beta clonotypes, a trend that memory repertoires did not show. Beta out-of-frame twin sharing showed a weaker excess.

TCRdb independently ran MiXCR on the 5' RACE reads; one entry per CDR3 protein. The data contain roughly 1.6 million distinct CDR3 sequences, about 31% of them singletons. Source material: cord blood. The sequence was collected from a newborn girl in good health. The V call is TRBV20-1, the J call TRBJ2-5; 8 nucleotides align to TRBD1. This CDR3 is CSAPTGGQETQYF. CDR3 in DNA: TGCAGTGCGCCTACAGGGGGCCAAGAGACCCAGTACTTC.